Presented here are 26 T cell receptor beta chains from one specimen sequenced in a study of metastatic and nonmetastatic thyroid tumors. None of the patients had undergone any treatment ahead of thyroid surgery. With MiXCR, TCRdb called clones anew from the PCR reads. The sample records about 8,000 clones, 24% being singletons. What was sequenced was tumor tissue. The receptors come from a female donor with papillary thyroid cancer or a benign thyroid nodule (not recorded which). Some clones in this sample may be carry-over from other donors' samples.

The chain combines TRBV30 with TRBJ2-2; D call uncertain. The CDR3 totals 12 residues. V was trimmed by 3 bases and J by 8 bases, leaving 10 bases between them. In germline, CDR1 is GTSNPN, CDR2 SVGIG (reference sequence). CDR3 loop: CAWRPSWGELFF. CDR3 DNA: TGTGCCTGGAGACCCTCGTGGGGGGAGCTGTTTTTT.

By share, this clone ranks as large. This rearrangement joins TRBV12-3 or TRBV12-4 to TRBJ2-2, with a tentative D call TRBD1 (6 bases). Trimming took off 5 bases at V and 2 bases at J, with 15 bases between the two ends. The CDR3 has 16 residues. The CDR3 spells CASSGYRDPNTGELFF. In DNA, the CDR3 is TGTGCCAGCAGTGGCTACAGGGATCCCAACACCGGGGAGCTGTTTTTT.

In DNA form, the CDR3 reads TGCAGTGCTCGTTTGACAGGGGGCAGTAATTCACCCCTCCACTTT. It translates to CSARLTGGSNSPLHF. The chain employs TRBV20-1 and TRBJ1-6; TRBD1 matches at 10 bases. Germline V gives CDR1 DFQATT, CDR2 SNEGSKA (reference sequence). The CDR3 length is 15 residues. V lost 5 bases, J lost 6 bases, and 7 bases stayed unmatched.

This chain connects TRBV9 to TRBJ2-7, with 11 bases identical to TRBD2. Germline V lookup: CDR1 SGDLS, CDR2 YYNGEE. The V gene end was trimmed by 3 bases and the J gene end by 3 bases; junction bases not matched to a gene: 5. The CDR3 loop spans 15 amino acids. The CDR3 DNA follows: TGTGCCAGCAGCGGAAGCACTAGCGGGAGCTACGAGCAGTACTTC. Its protein is CASSGSTSGSYEQYF.

At least ten counts were recorded for this clone. Possible read error: a much larger clone is one base away. The chain has TRBV29-1 and TRBJ2-7; 7 positions match TRBD1. CDR1 SQVTM and CDR2 ANQGSEA come from the germline V gene. The CDR3 covers 13 residues. The junction had 9 bases not matched to a gene; V was cut back by 3 bases and J by 7 bases. CDR3 nucleotides: TGCAGCGTTGAGGGACAGTCAACTACGGAGCAGTACTTC. Translated, it gives CSVEGQSTTEQYF.

The chain joins TRBV6-2 or TRBV6-3 to TRBJ1-2; 8 bases are a match to TRBD1. Germline loops: CDR1 MNHEY, CDR2 SVGEGT. CDR3 length: 12 residues. Unmatched junction bases numbered 4, after V lost 9 bases and J lost 4 bases. The CDR3 DNA reads as TGTGCCAGTGACAGGGGTGGCTATGGCTACACCTTC. Protein sequence: CASDRGGYGYTF.

This clone appeared a few times. The rearrangement links TRBV28 to TRBJ2-7; perhaps TRBD1 as D (6 bases). Germline V CDR1 and CDR2: MDHEN, SYDVKM. There are 15 residues in the CDR3. V was cut by 2 bases and J by 3 bases, with 14 bases left in between. This chain's CDR3 is CASSLKFTGIYEQYF. Written as DNA, the CDR3 is TGTGCCAGCAGTTTAAAATTTACAGGGATCTACGAGCAGTACTTC. The full variable domain, completed using reference TRBV28 and TRBJ2-7, is DVKVTQSSRYLVKRTGEKVFLECVQDMDHENMFWYRQDPGLGLRLIYFSYDVKMKEKGDIPEGYSVSREKKERFSLILESASTNQTSMYLCASSLKFTGIYEQYFGPGTRLTVT.

The chain recombines TRBV5-1 with TRBJ1-2; 7 bases agree with TRBD1. Per germline, CDR1 SGHRS and CDR2 YFSETQ. This CDR3 is 14 amino acids long. Trimming removed 4 bases from V and 9 bases from J; junction bases left unmatched: 12. The CDR3: CASSLGVTGSSYTF. CDR3 in DNA: TGCGCCAGCAGCCTGGGAGTGACAGGGTCAAGCTACACCTTC.

By share of the sample, this clone is medium-sized. The V and J genes are TRBV2 and TRBJ2-1; D unresolved. Germline CDR1 reads SNHLY; CDR2 reads FYNNEI. V was clipped by 5 bases and J by 10 bases, with 12 bases between them. The CDR3 runs to 12 residues. The CDR3 sequence is CASSILIGEQFF. The CDR3 DNA reads as TGTGCCAGCAGTATCCTGATCGGCGAGCAGTTCTTC.

This clone was counted at least ten times. The chain couples TRBV7-9 to TRBJ2-3; no clear D gene. Germline V gene data show CDR1 as SEHNR and CDR2 as FQNEAQ (reference sequence). The CDR3 covers 17 residues. V lost 1 base to trimming and J lost 0 bases, with 14 bases between them. In DNA form, the CDR3 reads TGTGCCAGCAGCTTAGACGGCGTCGGAATTAGCACAGATACGCAGTATTTT. It encodes CASSLDGVGISTDTQYF.

V and J are TRBV6-1 and TRBJ1-1, with D tentatively TRBD1 (6 bases). This CDR3 is built from 13 residues. The V gene lost 4 bases and the J gene lost 1 base, with 7 bases spanning the gap. CDR1 and CDR2 from the germline V gene are MNHNS and SASEGT. The CDR3 sequence: CASSGDKNTEAFF. DNA for the CDR3: TGTGCCAGCAGTGGGGACAAGAACACTGAAGCTTTCTTT.

CDR3 DNA: TGTGCCAGCAGCTCTGGGTGGGGGACCGGGGAGCTGTTTTTT. It translates to CASSSGWGTGELFF. This chain connects TRBV7-3 to TRBJ2-2; the D call may be TRBD1 or TRBD2 (5 bases each). This CDR3 comprises 14 residues. CDR1 and CDR2 (germline): SGHTA, FQGTGA. Trimming removed 4 bases from V and 5 bases from J, with 11 bases in between.

The sample holds many counts of this clone. Different DNA sequences within this sample yield the same CDR3. The chain joins TRBV10-2 to TRBJ2-3; TRBD2 aligns across 8 bases. CDR1 and CDR2 from the germline V gene are WSHSY and SAAADI. Trimming cost V 4 bases and J 4 bases; bases outside gene matches: 13. This CDR3 comprises 17 residues. CDR3 DNA sequence: TGCGCCAGCAGTGTCTCTAGGACTAGCTCACGGGCAGATACGCAGTATTTT. Encoded protein: CASSVSRTSSRADTQYF.

This clone was picked up a small number of times. CDR3 sequence reads: CASSGGPHTDTQYF. CDR3 DNA: TGTGCCAGCAGCGGGGGACCCCACACAGATACGCAGTATTTT. The chain joins TRBV12-3 or TRBV12-4 to TRBJ2-3, with D possibly matching TRBD2 (6 bases). The CDR3 runs 14 residues. V dropped 6 bases and J dropped 2 bases, with 12 bases sitting between them.

The table lists this clone with many counts. The chain is built from TRBV7-2 and TRBJ2-1; 8 bases fit TRBD2. Trimming took 2 bases from V and 5 from J; bases not matched to a gene: 5. The germline gives CDR1 SGHTA, CDR2 FQGNSA. The length of the CDR3 is 15 residues. The CDR3 protein is CASSLWTSRNNEQFF. CDR3 bases: TGTGCCAGCAGCTTATGGACTAGCCGAAACAATGAGCAGTTCTTC.

In this sample, this clone turned up a few times. Since no conserved phenylalanine or tryptophan closes the CDR3, a read error is the likely cause. V gene TRBV19 combines with J gene TRBJ2-5, with no clear D. Trimming took off 7 bases at V and 7 bases at J, with 16 bases between the two ends. The CDR3 has 13 amino acids. Looked up from germline, CDR1 is LNHDA and CDR2 is SQIVND (reference sequence). The CDR3 bases are TGTGCCAGTATCGTAGCCAGCCTAAGGACCCAGTACTCC. Encoded protein: CASIVASLRTQYS.

By share of the sample, this clone is medium-sized. The chain is built from TRBV20-1 and TRBJ2-7; no firm D call. Trimming cost V 0 bases and J 5 bases, with 5 bases left between them. Germline CDR1 is DFQATT and CDR2 is SNEGSKA (reference sequence). The CDR3 totals 11 residues. CDR3 sequence reads: CSARDRDEQYF. The CDR3 DNA follows: TGCAGTGCTAGAGATCGAGACGAGCAGTACTTC.

This clone was detected only once. The chain combines TRBV7-9 with TRBJ1-2; D gene uncertain. This CDR3 has 15 residues. Trimming took off 2 bases at V and 4 bases at J, with 14 bases between the two ends. Germline V gene data show CDR1 as SEHNR and CDR2 as FQNEAQ (reference sequence). CDR3 bases: TGTGCCAGCAGCTTAATATCCGGTAAACGCTATGGCTACACCTTC. Residues: CASSLISGKRYGYTF.

The chain links TRBV9 to TRBJ2-5; 8 bases align to TRBD2. This CDR3 is 17 amino acids long. After removal of 0 bases from V and 2 bases from J, the junction contained 9 bases not matched to a gene. The germline V gene encodes CDR1 SGDLS and CDR2 YYNGEE. The CDR3: CASSVGASGFVQETQYF. The DNA for the CDR3 is TGTGCCAGCAGCGTAGGGGCTAGCGGGTTTGTGCAAGAGACCCAGTACTTC.

The chain couples TRBV20-1 to TRBJ2-7, with D uncertain. V gave up 0 bases and J gave up 2 bases, with 14 bases separating them. The germline V gene encodes CDR1 DFQATT and CDR2 SNEGSKA (reference sequence). The CDR3 contains 15 residues. This CDR3 reads CSARDFLQNTYEQYF. The DNA of the CDR3 is TGCAGTGCTAGAGATTTTCTGCAGAACACCTACGAGCAGTACTTC.

The chain is built from TRBV5-1 and TRBJ2-5; D perhaps matches TRBD2 (5 bases). Trimming removed 4 bases from V and 5 bases from J, with 15 bases in between. The CDR3 has 14 residues. Germline V gene data show CDR1 as SGHRS and CDR2 as YFSETQ. CDR3 sequence (DNA): TGCGCCAGCAGCGGTGAGGGTTCTAAGGAGACCCAGTACTTC. It encodes CASSGEGSKETQYF.

Note on this clone: The junction and the germline gene differ at one end; a read error may be behind it. J is TRBJ1-6 and V is TRBV5-8; D is perhaps TRBD1 (6 bases). The CDR3 has 14 residues. The germline V gene encodes CDR1 SGHTS and CDR2 YDEGEE. CDR3 region: CASSFYRAQAALHF. CDR3 sequence (DNA): TGTGCCAGCAGCTTCTACAGGGCCCAGGCGGCCCTCCACTTC.

Regarding this clone: The junction differs from germline at one of its ends, possibly a read error. This rearrangement joins TRBV28 to TRBJ1-2; 8 nucleotides align to TRBD1. Germline CDR1 MDHEN, CDR2 SYDVKM. CDR3 length equals 12 residues. The DNA for the CDR3 is TGTGCCATCAGTCCAGGGGGCTATGGCTACGCCTTC. Its protein is CAISPGGYGYAF.

This clone is classed as medium-sized. This sequence joins TRBV19 and TRBJ1-2, with 7 bases identical to TRBD1. The CDR3 runs 15 residues. The ends lost 5 bases at V and 0 bases at J; junction bases unmatched: 6. The V gene's germline CDR1 is LNHDA and CDR2 SQIVND (reference sequence). CDR3 sequence: CASSHLGQSNYGYTF. In DNA, the CDR3 is TGTGCCAGTAGTCACCTGGGACAGTCTAACTATGGCTACACCTTC.

There are many counts of this clone. The chain employs TRBV18 and TRBJ2-2; the D gene is possibly TRBD2 (5 bases). V shed 4 bases and J shed 2 bases, with 17 bases lying between them. Germline CDR1 is KGHSH and CDR2 is LQKENI. CDR3 size: 17 residues. CDR3 sequence: CASSQGFGSTNTGELFF. CDR3 DNA: TGTGCCAGCTCACAGGGTTTTGGGAGCACAAACACCGGGGAGCTGTTTTTT.

This clone was seen at least ten times. The genes are TRBV18 and TRBJ2-2; perhaps D is TRBD1 or TRBD2 (5 bases each). The V end lost 4 bases, the J end lost 10 bases, and 13 bases lay between the germline ends. CDR1 KGHSH and CDR2 LQKENI come from the germline V gene. This CDR3 spans 13 amino acids. The CDR3 loop reads CASSLRQGEELFF. Written as DNA, the CDR3 is TGTGCCAGCTCACTGCGTCAGGGAGAGGAGCTGTTTTTT.